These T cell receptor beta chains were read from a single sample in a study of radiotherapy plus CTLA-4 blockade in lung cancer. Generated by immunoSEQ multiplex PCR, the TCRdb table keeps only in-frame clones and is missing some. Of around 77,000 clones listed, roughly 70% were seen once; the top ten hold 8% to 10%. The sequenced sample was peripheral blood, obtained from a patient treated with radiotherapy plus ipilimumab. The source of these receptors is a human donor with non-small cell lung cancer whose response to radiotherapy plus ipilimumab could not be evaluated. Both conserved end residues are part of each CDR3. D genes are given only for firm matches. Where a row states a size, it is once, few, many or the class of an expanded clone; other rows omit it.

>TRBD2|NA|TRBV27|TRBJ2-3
TGTGCCAGCAGTTTATTAGCGACGCGGGGGGATACGCAGTATTTT
CASSLLATRGDTQYF
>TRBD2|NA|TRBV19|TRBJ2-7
TGTGCCAGTAGTATATTCCACCCTAGCGGGGGAACACGCTACGAGCAGTACTTC
CASSIFHPSGGTRYEQYF
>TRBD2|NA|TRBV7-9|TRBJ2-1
TGTGCCAGCAGCCCCGCAGTAGCGGGAGACGTCGATGAGCAGTTCTTC
CASSPAVAGDVDEQFF
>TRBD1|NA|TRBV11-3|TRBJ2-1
TGTGCCAGCAGCCCTGGACAGGGGCGAGGCAATGAGCAGTTCTTC
CASSPGQGRGNEQFF
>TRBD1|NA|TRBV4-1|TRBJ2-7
TGCGCCAGCAGCCAAGAGGCAGGGGGCAGGTCCTACGAGCAGTACTTC
CASSQEAGGRSYEQYF
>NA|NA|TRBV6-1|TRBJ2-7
TGTGCCAGCAGTGAACCGGCTAGCGTCAGGGAGCAGTACTTC
CASSEPASVREQYF
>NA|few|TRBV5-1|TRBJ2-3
TGCGCCAGCAGCTTGCGAGGCAGTAGCACAGATACGCAGTATTTT
CASSLRGSSTDTQYF
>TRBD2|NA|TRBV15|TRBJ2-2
TGTGCCACCAGCAGCGGGACTAGCCGGAACACCGGGGAGCTGTTTTTT
CATSSGTSRNTGELFF
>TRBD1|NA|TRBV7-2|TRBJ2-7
TGTGCCAGCAGCTCTCCCGGGACAGGGTGGTCCGAGCAGTACTTC
CASSSPGTGWSEQYF
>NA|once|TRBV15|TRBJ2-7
TGTGCCACCAGCAGAGCGACCACTAGACCCTTATCCTACGAGCAGTACTTC
CATSRATTRPLSYEQYF
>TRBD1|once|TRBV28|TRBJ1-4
TGTGCCAGCAGTCCCCCGGGACAGGTGGATGAAAAACTGTTTTTT
CASSPPGQVDEKLFF
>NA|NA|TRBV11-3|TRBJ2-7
TGTGCCAGCAGCTTTTATAACATTAGCTCCTACGAGCAGTACTTC
CASSFYNISSYEQYF
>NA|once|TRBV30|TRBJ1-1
TGTGCCTGGAATCCCCACGGGTACACTGAAGCTTTCTTT
CAWNPHGYTEAFF
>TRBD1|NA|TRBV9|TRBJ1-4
TGTGCCAGCAGTGAGGGACAGGGGGGAGGTGAAAAACTGTTTTTT
CASSEGQGGGEKLFF
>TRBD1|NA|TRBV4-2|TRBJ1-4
TGTGCCAGCAGCGTCCTACAGGGGGCGCTTGAAAAACTGTTTTTT
CASSVLQGALEKLFF
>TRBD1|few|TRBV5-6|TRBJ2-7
TGTGCCAGCAGCGAGGGGACAGCGAGGGCCTCCTACGAGCAGTACTTC
CASSEGTARASYEQYF
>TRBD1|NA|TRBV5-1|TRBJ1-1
TGCGCCAGCAGGACGGACAGGGGGCCGGGGAGTTTCTTT
CASRTDRGPGSFF
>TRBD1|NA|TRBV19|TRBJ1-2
TGTGCCACCGACGGGACAGGATTTAACTATGGCTACACCTTC
CATDGTGFNYGYTF